These T cell receptor beta chains were read from a single sample in a study of molecular identifiers for immune sequencing clone quantification. TCRdb fed the PCR reads into MiXCR, producing one record per CDR3 protein. The sample holds some 88,000 distinct CDR3 sequences, roughly 21% seen once. Material: naive CD8+ T cells from blood, with Jurkat cell RNA spiked in. The receptors derive from a human donor in good health. Some libraries in this study had Jurkat cell RNA spiked in. The CDR3 runs from the conserved cysteine through the conserved F or W. The order of the fields is clone size, D gene, J gene, V gene, CDR3 length, CDR3 DNA, CDR3 protein. D genes are given only for firm matches. Clone size is stated in some rows and not others, as once, few, many or a class when expanded.

size: .; D: .; J: TRBJ1-1; V: TRBV5-1; length: 15; DNA: TGCGCCAGCAGCGCCACAGGGTATGTGGACACTGAAGCTTTCTTT; CDR3: CASSATGYVDTEAFF
size: few; D: .; J: TRBJ2-3; V: TRBV7-9; length: 14; DNA: TGTGCCAGCAGCTTAAACGGGGGTACAGATACGCAGTATTTT; CDR3: CASSLNGGTDTQYF
size: many; D: .; J: TRBJ2-7; V: TRBV3-1; length: 13; DNA: TGTGCCAGCAGCTGGAGGACGGGCTACGAGCAGTACTTC; CDR3: CASSWRTGYEQYF
size: many; D: .; J: TRBJ1-5; V: TRBV27; length: 14; DNA: TGTGCCAGCAGTTTTGGGCCGAGCAATCAGCCCCAGCATTTT; CDR3: CASSFGPSNQPQHF
size: few; D: .; J: TRBJ2-3; V: TRBV4-1; length: 16; DNA: TGCGCCAGCAGCTACGTAGTCTCCCTAAGTGTGGATACGCAGTATTTT; CDR3: CASSYVVSLSVDTQYF
size: .; D: .; J: TRBJ2-4; V: TRBV28; length: 16; DNA: TGTGCCAGCAGTCCGCACTCACAGGGTCTCAGAAACATTCAGTACTTC; CDR3: CASSPHSQGLRNIQYF
size: .; D: .; J: TRBJ2-7; V: TRBV7-6; length: 13; DNA: TGTGCCAGCAGCTGGGACGGACCCTACGAGCAGTACTTC; CDR3: CASSWDGPYEQYF
size: many; D: TRBD1; J: TRBJ1-1; V: TRBV6-5; length: 15; DNA: TGTGCCAGCAGGGAGACAGGGGGCGGGAACACTGAAGCTTTCTTT; CDR3: CASRETGGGNTEAFF
size: many; D: .; J: TRBJ1-3; V: TRBV29-1; length: 12; DNA: TGCAGCGGCAAGGACTCTGGAAACACCATATATTTT; CDR3: CSGKDSGNTIYF
size: .; D: .; J: TRBJ2-1; V: TRBV5-1; length: 14; DNA: TGCGCCAGCACCCTATCGGGGGCTTCCAATGAGCAGTTCTTC; CDR3: CASTLSGASNEQFF
size: many; D: .; J: TRBJ1-1; V: TRBV4-1; length: 12; DNA: TGCGCCAGCAGCCAAACAGGGTCTGGGGCTTTCTTT; CDR3: CASSQTGSGAFF
size: .; D: .; J: TRBJ1-4; V: TRBV19; length: 14; DNA: TGTGCCAGTCGGGATCCAGGGATAAATGAAAAACTGTTTTTT; CDR3: CASRDPGINEKLFF
size: .; D: .; J: TRBJ1-5; V: TRBV19; length: 13; DNA: TGTGCCAGTAGGGCGGCCCATTTCTGGCCCCAGCATTTT; CDR3: CASRAAHFWPQHF
size: few; D: .; J: TRBJ1-5; V: TRBV6-2/TRBV6-3; length: 13; DNA: TGTGCCAGCAGTAGGGTAGGCAATCAGCCCCAGCATTTT; CDR3: CASSRVGNQPQHF
size: many; D: .; J: TRBJ1-5; V: TRBV5-1; length: 15; DNA: TGCGCCAGCAGCTTGGGGGGGGCAAGCAATCAGCCCCAGCATTTT; CDR3: CASSLGGASNQPQHF
size: .; D: TRBD1; J: TRBJ2-7; V: TRBV29-1; length: 14; DNA: TGCAGCGCGGAAGCTAGGGACAGCTCCTACGAGCAGTACTTC; CDR3: CSAEARDSSYEQYF
size: many; D: TRBD1; J: TRBJ2-7; V: TRBV6-5; length: 16; DNA: TGTGCCAGCAGTTACTCGAGGACAGGGAGTCACTACGAGCAGTACTTC; CDR3: CASSYSRTGSHYEQYF
size: .; D: .; J: TRBJ1-5; V: TRBV6-5; length: 13; DNA: TGTGCCAGCTCGACCCAGGCGAATCAGCCCCTGCACTTT; CDR3: CASSTQANQPLHF
size: .; D: TRBD1; J: TRBJ1-1; V: TRBV5-4; length: 14; DNA: TGTGCCAGCAGACCCGGGACAGGGAACACTGAAGCTTTCTTT; CDR3: CASRPGTGNTEAFF
size: many; D: TRBD2; J: TRBJ2-5; V: TRBV6-6; length: 16; DNA: TGTGCCAGTCAACTGCTAGCGGGAGGTGGAGGCGAGACCCAGTACTTC; CDR3: CASQLLAGGGGETQYF
size: few; D: .; J: TRBJ2-1; V: TRBV29-1; length: 14; DNA: TGCAGCGTTGAATTGGGGATGTGGGACAATGAGCAGTTCTTC; CDR3: CSVELGMWDNEQFF
size: .; D: .; J: TRBJ2-5; V: TRBV7-9; length: 14; DNA: TGTGCCAGCAGCTTTACATTGGTCCAAGAGACCCAGTACTTC; CDR3: CASSFTLVQETQYF
size: few; D: .; J: TRBJ2-5; V: TRBV4-1; length: 16; DNA: TGCGCCAGCAGCCAAGAACTAGGACAGACCCAAGAGACCCAGTACTTC; CDR3: CASSQELGQTQETQYF
size: many; D: TRBD2; J: TRBJ2-2; V: TRBV20-1; length: 17; DNA: TGCAGTGCTAGATTGGGACTAGCGGGAGAATACACCGGGGAGCTGTTTTTT; CDR3: CSARLGLAGEYTGELFF
size: .; D: .; J: TRBJ2-7; V: TRBV13; length: 15; DNA: TGTGCCAGCAATGGGGGTGACCGGGGCCTCTACGAGCAGTACTTC; CDR3: CASNGGDRGLYEQYF
size: few; D: TRBD2; J: TRBJ2-7; V: TRBV7-9; length: 17; DNA: TGTGCCAGCAGCTTTAACCGGACTAGCGGGAATTCCTACGAGCAGTACTTC; CDR3: CASSFNRTSGNSYEQYF
size: many; D: .; J: TRBJ2-5; V: TRBV11-2; length: 15; DNA: TGTGCCAGCAGCTATCTAGTCGGCCTCCAAGAGACCCAGTACTTC; CDR3: CASSYLVGLQETQYF
size: .; D: .; J: TRBJ2-1; V: TRBV7-9; length: 15; DNA: TGTGCCAGCAGCTTAGCCCAGGGGATTGCCAATGAGCAGTTCTTC; CDR3: CASSLAQGIANEQFF
size: few; D: .; J: TRBJ2-6; V: TRBV24-1; length: 17; DNA: TGTGCCACCAGTGGGTGGGAAGAACTCTCTGGGGCCAACGTCCTGACTTTC; CDR3: CATSGWEELSGANVLTF
size: .; D: .; J: TRBJ1-1; V: TRBV29-1; length: 13; DNA: TGCAGCGTAGGCGGACGGGGTTTTGGTGAAGCTTTCTTT; CDR3: CSVGGRGFGEAFF
size: many; D: .; J: TRBJ1-4; V: TRBV12-3/TRBV12-4; length: 14; DNA: TGTGCCAGCAGTTTACAGCTGTTGAATGAAAAACTGTTTTTT; CDR3: CASSLQLLNEKLFF
size: many; D: TRBD2; J: TRBJ2-5; V: TRBV20-1; length: 13; DNA: TGCAGCGTGGCGGGGGAGTACCAAGAGACCCAGTACTTC; CDR3: CSVAGEYQETQYF
size: many; D: TRBD2; J: TRBJ2-7; V: TRBV6-2/TRBV6-3; length: 15; DNA: TGTGCCAGCAGTTACCCCGGACTAGCGACCTACGAGCAGTACTTC; CDR3: CASSYPGLATYEQYF
size: many; D: TRBD1; J: TRBJ2-7; V: TRBV5-6; length: 13; DNA: TGTGCCAGCAGCCACCGCCAGGGGGACGAGCAGTACTTC; CDR3: CASSHRQGDEQYF
size: .; D: .; J: TRBJ1-2; V: TRBV29-1; length: 12; DNA: TGCAGCGTTGACGCATTTGGGTCCAACTACACCTTC; CDR3: CSVDAFGSNYTF
size: many; D: TRBD2; J: TRBJ2-3; V: TRBV7-9; length: 16; DNA: TGTGCCAGCAGCCCTGCCGGTAGCGGGATCGGAGATACGCAGTATTTT; CDR3: CASSPAGSGIGDTQYF
size: many; D: TRBD1; J: TRBJ2-7; V: TRBV27; length: 16; DNA: TGTGCCAGCAGCCACACAGGGGCCCGTCATACCTACGAGCAGTACTTC; CDR3: CASSHTGARHTYEQYF
size: few; D: .; J: TRBJ1-5; V: TRBV20-1; length: 13; DNA: TGCAGTGCTAGGGACACAGGGTATCAGCCCCAGCATTTT; CDR3: CSARDTGYQPQHF
size: many; D: .; J: TRBJ1-5; V: TRBV4-1; length: 15; DNA: TGCGCCAGCAGCCGGGAGGGGGGTAGCAATCAGCCCCAGCATTTT; CDR3: CASSREGGSNQPQHF
size: few; D: TRBD2; J: TRBJ2-7; V: TRBV27; length: 13; DNA: TGTGCTAGCGGGGCAGGCCTTACCTACGAGCAGTACTTC; CDR3: CASGAGLTYEQYF
size: .; D: .; J: TRBJ2-3; V: TRBV27; length: 13; DNA: TGTGCCAGCAGCCTGTGGATCACAGATACGCAGTATTTT; CDR3: CASSLWITDTQYF
size: many; D: .; J: TRBJ2-7; V: TRBV4-3; length: 14; DNA: TGCGCCAGCAGCCAAGGAAGGGCTAGCCACGAGCAGTACTTC; CDR3: CASSQGRASHEQYF
size: many; D: .; J: TRBJ2-3; V: TRBV19; length: 16; DNA: TGTGCCAGTAGTAGCCCCCTTTCGGGGAGGGGGGATACGCAGTATTTT; CDR3: CASSSPLSGRGDTQYF
size: .; D: TRBD2; J: TRBJ2-3; V: TRBV12-3/TRBV12-4; length: 18; DNA: TGTGCCAGCAGTTTTGTGTTAGCGGGGGGCTCTTACACAGATACGCAGTATTTT; CDR3: CASSFVLAGGSYTDTQYF
size: .; D: .; J: TRBJ2-7; V: TRBV9; length: 13; DNA: TGTGCCAGCAGCCCCCGACTGAACTACGAGCAGTACTTC; CDR3: CASSPRLNYEQYF
size: many; D: .; J: TRBJ2-7; V: TRBV7-2; length: 14; DNA: TGTGCCAGCAGCTCCCATCTTGGGGCCGGCGAGCAGTACTTC; CDR3: CASSSHLGAGEQYF
size: few; D: TRBD2; J: TRBJ2-5; V: TRBV12-3/TRBV12-4; length: 15; DNA: TGTGCCAGCACCGAGGGACTAGCGGGACTTGAGACCCAGTACTTC; CDR3: CASTEGLAGLETQYF
size: .; D: .; J: TRBJ1-5; V: TRBV19; length: 15; DNA: TGTGCCAGTAGTATCGCGTCAAGGGGCAATCGGCCCCCGCATTTT; CDR3: CASSIASRGNRPPHF
size: many; D: TRBD1; J: TRBJ2-7; V: TRBV5-1; length: 15; DNA: TGCGCCAGCAGCCCAGGGACAGGGATAACCTACGAGCAGTACTTC; CDR3: CASSPGTGITYEQYF
size: few; D: .; J: TRBJ2-7; V: TRBV20-1; length: 13; DNA: TGCAGTGCCCATAGGGACACCGCCTACGAGCAGTACTTC; CDR3: CSAHRDTAYEQYF
size: many; D: .; J: TRBJ1-4; V: TRBV13; length: 12; DNA: TGTGCCAGCAGCCCATCTAATGAAAAACTGTTTTTT; CDR3: CASSPSNEKLFF
size: many; D: TRBD2; J: TRBJ2-3; V: TRBV7-9; length: 15; DNA: TGTGCCAGCAGCTCAACGTTAGCGGGGACAGATACGCAGTATTTT; CDR3: CASSSTLAGTDTQYF
size: many; D: .; J: TRBJ2-1; V: TRBV20-1; length: 15; DNA: TGCAGTGCTAGTCAGCCCATGACCCAGCGGAATGAGCAGTTCTTC; CDR3: CSASQPMTQRNEQFF
size: many; D: TRBD2; J: TRBJ2-7; V: TRBV6-5; length: 15; DNA: TGTGCCAGCAGTTACTCGGCGGGGGGGCACTACGAGCAGTACTTC; CDR3: CASSYSAGGHYEQYF
size: .; D: TRBD1; J: TRBJ2-7; V: TRBV4-3; length: 15; DNA: TGCGCCAGCAGCCAGATCAGGACAGGGGGCTACGAGCAGTACTTC; CDR3: CASSQIRTGGYEQYF
size: few; D: .; J: TRBJ2-3; V: TRBV7-9; length: 11; DNA: TGTGCCAGCGGCAACACAGATACGCTGTATTTT; CDR3: CASGNTDTLYF
size: few; D: TRBD1; J: TRBJ2-7; V: TRBV4-3; length: 15; DNA: TGCGCCAGCAGCCAAGACAGGGGGATTTCGTACGAGCAGTACTTC; CDR3: CASSQDRGISYEQYF